Sequencing of this T cell receptor (beta chain) was carried out in a study of circulating and synovial CD4+ cells in juvenile arthritis. V lost 6 bases to trimming and J lost 1 base, with 21 bases between them. The CDR3 sequence is 17 residues long. CDR1 is MNHEY, CDR2 SMNVEV, per germline (reference sequence). TCRdb keeps only in-frame clones here, not all; method: immunoSEQ multiplex PCR. The sample includes under 35,000 clones, just under 97% seen only once; the top ten take approximately 0.18%. This clonotype originated in a human donor with juvenile idiopathic arthritis. The rearrangement links TRBV27 to TRBJ1-1; no firm D call. Source material: CD4+ T cells from blood. Here the CDR3 DNA reads TGTGCCAGCAGCCTCGAGGGCAGAACTCGCACGAACACTGAAGCTTTCTTT. Its protein is CASSLEGRTRTNTEAFF.